Sequencing of this T cell receptor beta chain was carried out in a study of shared clonotypes between healthy human individuals. Data came from immunoSEQ multiplex PCR; TCRdb stores just in-frame clones and leaves some out. The data show 2 million to 3 million clones, more than 90% seen once. The CDR3 is 15 amino acids. V was trimmed by 5 bases and J by 7 bases, leaving 17 bases between them. Looked up from germline, CDR1 is ENHRY and CDR2 is SYGVKD. The sample was naive CD4+ T cells sorted from blood. The sample's subset: CD45RA+ positively selected. The gene calls are TRBV10-3 and TRBJ2-2, with a tentative D call TRBD1 (5 bases). This TCR came from a man aged 18 to 30 in good health. DNA for the CDR3: TGTGCCATCAGTCGAGTCTCAGGGTCCCACGGGGAGCTGTTTTTT. As protein: CAISRVSGSHGELFF.